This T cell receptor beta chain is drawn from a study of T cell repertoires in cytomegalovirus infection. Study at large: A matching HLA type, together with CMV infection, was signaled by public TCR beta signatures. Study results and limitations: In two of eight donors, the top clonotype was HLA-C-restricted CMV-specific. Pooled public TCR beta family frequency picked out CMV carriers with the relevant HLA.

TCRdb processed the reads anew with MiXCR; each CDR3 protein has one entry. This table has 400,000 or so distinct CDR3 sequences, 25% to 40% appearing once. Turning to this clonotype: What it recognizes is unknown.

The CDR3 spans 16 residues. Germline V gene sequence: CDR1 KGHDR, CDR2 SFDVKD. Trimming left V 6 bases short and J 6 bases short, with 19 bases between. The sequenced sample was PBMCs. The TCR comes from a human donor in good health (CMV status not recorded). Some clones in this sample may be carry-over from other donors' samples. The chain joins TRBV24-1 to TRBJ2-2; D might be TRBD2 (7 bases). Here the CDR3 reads CATSPLDGGASGELFF. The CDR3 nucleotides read TGTGCCACCAGTCCCCTTGATGGGGGGGCCTCCGGGGAGCTGTTTTTT.